This T cell receptor (beta chain) was retrieved from a study of T-cell reconstitution after alpha-beta-depleted transplantation in children. General study points: Surviving recipient T cells and thymic progenitors produced the high day-60 TCRbeta diversity seen in some patients. Expanded graft clones numbering several hundred reportedly gave rise to alpha-beta T cells about two months after transplant. T-cell numbers and diversity one year post-transplant derived largely from freshly generated T cells.

Unique molecular identifiers were built into the TCRbeta library. TCRdb called the PCR reads again in MiXCR, with one record for every CDR3 protein. The data hold 70,000 or so distinct CDR3 sequences, with around 9.9% observed a single time. Concerning this clonotype: Its target is not known.

The TCR comes from a boy aged 10-17 years with acute myeloid leukemia, due to receive a stem cell transplant. The sample in question was PBMCs, obtained before TCRalphabeta/CD19-depleted stem cell transplant.

The CDR3 protein is CASSYSMGTQQFF. The DNA of the CDR3 is TGTGCCAGCAGTTACTCGATGGGGACTCAGCAGTTCTTC. J is TRBJ2-1 and V is TRBV6-5; D may be TRBD2 (6 bases). Germline loops: CDR1 MNHEY, CDR2 SVGAGI. With 0 bases removed from V and 11 bases from J, the gap between germline ends came to 11 bases. The CDR3 runs 13 residues.